This T cell receptor beta chain was sequenced during a study of blood T cell repertoires in COVID-19. Study-level background: Samples representing acute and convalescent COVID-19 were sourced from the United States, Italy and Spain. T cells, B-cell-depleted T cells, or PBMCs supplied cDNA or gDNA.

Germline V gene data show CDR1 as SGHRS and CDR2 as YFSETQ. V was clipped by 2 bases and J by 9 bases; unmatched bases: 16. The CDR3 is made up of 16 amino acids. Clones were sequenced by immunoSEQ multiplex PCR, and TCRdb holds only the in-frame ones, with some missing. This table holds about 240,000 clones, roughly 79% found once. The source material was peripheral blood. The chain is built from TRBV5-1 and TRBJ1-1, with 7 bases that match TRBD1. The sequence came from a woman of 80 years or more with COVID-19, enrolled during active disease. DNA for the CDR3: TGCGCCAGCAGCTTTGGAAATTTTCCGGGACAGCGTAAAGCTTTCTTT. Translated: CASSFGNFPGQRKAFF.